This T cell receptor beta chain was retrieved from a study of T cells in Graves' hyperthyroidism and ophthalmopathy (dated by TCRdb to the late 2010s). Study-wide context: Peripheral blood was sampled at the time of initial diagnosis, prior to any treatment. After sampling, hyperthyroidism patients received methimazole starting at 30 mg daily, and ophthalmopathy patients received high-dose intravenous methylprednisolone. In addition, the study compared T-cell repertoires in thyroid tissue and in blood from several Graves' hyperthyroidism patients. The 75 to 100 discovery patients were randomly split 7:3 into training and test sets. The paper reports TCR Vbeta CDR3 sequencing of roughly 140 peripheral blood samples: some 41 ophthalmopathy, some 80 hyperthyroidism and approximately 17 progressor patients. An independent validation cohort of 18 to 20 hyperthyroidism patients and roughly 16 patients who later progressed to ophthalmopathy tested prospective prediction of ophthalmopathy. To identify TCR V-J signatures that set the groups apart, the researchers used a discovery cohort of 100 patients, made up of around 40 with Graves' ophthalmopathy and about 59 with stable Graves' hyperthyroidism. The paper's findings and limits, for the study overall: Sample size was not statistically predetermined, and investigators were not blinded to group allocation. In validation, progression to ophthalmopathy was predicted by the model with about 70% sensitivity and roughly 72% specificity, a median of about 6.4 months before onset. Blood samples also contained most of the expanded thyroid clonotypes (frequency above 0.001), which suggests that blood repertoires may reflect thyroid immune responses. A model built on a 13 V-J signature distinguished ophthalmopathy from stable hyperthyroidism, reaching about 88% sensitivity and under 84% specificity in cross-validation and 80%/75% in testing.

The TCR beta CDR3 regions were amplified from the RNA transcripts. The first round of RT-PCR for the TCR CDR3 was performed with the HTBI primer set and the Qiagen OneStep RT-PCR kit. The libraries were constructed in a second round of multiplex PCR and then size-selected and purified. Sequencing of the libraries was done on an Illumina HiSeq2000 using paired-end 100 bp reads. The authors' analysis ran thus. SOAPnuke was used to process the raw data, with reads discarded if the reads contained adapters or uncalled bases, had a mean Phred below 15, or lacked an exact constant-primer or identifier match. High-quality paired reads were merged using COPE v1.2.5, and each unique nucleotide sequence was defined as a clonotype. Clonotypes were aligned to IMGT TRBV, TRBD and TRBJ reference segments using MiTCR v1.1. Analysis was restricted to V-J combinations with a frequency above 0.0001, which covered 99.2% of repertoires. A TCS score was defined as the ratio between F50 (clonal expansion) and ExV (chaos), using BLOSUM62-based TCRdist between CDR3 peptides within each V-J. Welch's t-statistics and random forest reduced 514 V-J features to roughly 13, which were used in a naive Bayes classifier (R e1071). TCRdb trimmed the raw reads at Q25, called clones with MiXCR and kept productive beta chains. Under each unique CDR3 protein, matching rows form one entry showing the most common genes and DNA. For this entry, the V and J calls and clone size follow TCRdb and not the study's own pipeline. Within this sample are roughly 360,000 distinct CDR3 sequences, with roughly 13% of them counted one time only. Of the sample, about a fifth is held by the ten largest clones.

Details on this clonotype: Its antigen remains undetermined. A read error may explain this, as a much larger clone is one base away.

The CDR3 spans 15 residues, from the cysteine through the phenylalanine. Only the CDR3 region is kept as DNA, spanning 45 bases read in frame from base 1. Trimming removed 7 bases from V and 8 bases from J; the gene matches leave 11 bases unexplained. The germline V gene gives CDR1 as SNHLY and CDR2 as FYNNEI. Hyperthyroidism patients were aged 18 to 65 years and newly diagnosed, with disease duration of less than 2 months. The study excluded patients with uncontrolled infections, other autoimmune diseases, pregnancy or lactation. Diagnoses were based on clinical symptoms, serum thyroxine and TRAb, thyroid ultrasound and orbital computed tomography. Blood from progressor patients was collected at the time of first diagnosis with hyperthyroidism, before any ophthalmopathy symptoms had appeared. PBMCs were isolated from more than 8 ml of fresh peripheral blood by Ficoll-Paque density gradient centrifugation. Patients classed as progressors first received a Graves' hyperthyroidism diagnosis and then went on to develop ophthalmopathy during follow-up. Trizol reagent was used to extract total RNA, and RNA quality was then checked on an Agilent 2100 Bioanalyzer.

Sequencing input: blood. The sequence links TRBV2 to TRBJ1-6; 7 bases in the middle match TRBD1. This receptor was identified in a man aged 25-45 years with Graves' hyperthyroidism that later progressed to Graves' ophthalmopathy. Here the CDR3 is given as CASTTGRGVYSPLHF. The DNA sequence reads TGTGCCAGCACGACAGGGAGGGGGGTGTATTCACCCCTCCACTTT.